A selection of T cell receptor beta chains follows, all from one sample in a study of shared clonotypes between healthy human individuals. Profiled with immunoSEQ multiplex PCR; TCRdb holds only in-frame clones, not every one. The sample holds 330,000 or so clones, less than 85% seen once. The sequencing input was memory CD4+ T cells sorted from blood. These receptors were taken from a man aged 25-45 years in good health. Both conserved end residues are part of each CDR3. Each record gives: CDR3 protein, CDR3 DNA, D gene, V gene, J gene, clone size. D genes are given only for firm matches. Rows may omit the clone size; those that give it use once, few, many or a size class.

CDR3aa: CSARVPETQYF
CDR3nt: TGCAGTGCTAGAGTTCCAGAGACCCAGTACTTC
d_gene: NA
v_gene: TRBV20-1
j_gene: TRBJ2-5
abundance: NA

CDR3aa: CASRTGLHQPQHF
CDR3nt: TGTGCCAGCAGAACGGGGTTACATCAGCCCCAGCATTTT
d_gene: NA
v_gene: TRBV6-5
j_gene: TRBJ1-5
abundance: NA

CDR3aa: CASRGQPHYEQYF
CDR3nt: TGTGCCAGCAGGGGACAGCCGCACTACGAGCAGTACTTC
d_gene: TRBD1
v_gene: TRBV28
j_gene: TRBJ2-7
abundance: NA

CDR3aa: CSARTGEKLFF
CDR3nt: TGCAGTGCAAGGACCGGAGAAAAACTGTTTTTT
d_gene: NA
v_gene: TRBV20-1
j_gene: TRBJ1-4
abundance: NA

CDR3aa: CAWSGGGTTAYEQYF
CDR3nt: TGTGCCTGGAGTGGGGGGGGCACTACAGCCTACGAGCAGTACTTC
d_gene: NA
v_gene: TRBV30
j_gene: TRBJ2-7
abundance: NA

CDR3aa: CASSLLGLAGGPATDTQYF
CDR3nt: TGCGCCAGCAGCCTCCTGGGACTAGCGGGAGGGCCTGCCACAGATACGCAGTATTTT
d_gene: TRBD2
v_gene: TRBV5-1
j_gene: TRBJ2-3
abundance: NA

CDR3aa: CASSPSYRDEQYF
CDR3nt: TGTGCCAGCTCACCATCTTATAGGGACGAGCAGTACTTC
d_gene: NA
v_gene: TRBV18
j_gene: TRBJ2-7
abundance: NA

CDR3aa: CASSPVGSHNSPLHF
CDR3nt: TGTGCCAGCAGCCCCGTTGGGAGCCATAATTCACCCCTCCACTTT
d_gene: NA
v_gene: TRBV5-6
j_gene: TRBJ1-6
abundance: NA

CDR3aa: CSVEGTGEFDEQYF
CDR3nt: TGCAGCGTTGAGGGGACAGGGGAATTTGACGAGCAGTACTTC
d_gene: TRBD1
v_gene: TRBV29-1
j_gene: TRBJ2-7
abundance: NA

CDR3aa: CASRAGQTYGYTF
CDR3nt: TGTGCCAGCAGGGCCGGACAGACCTATGGCTACACCTTC
d_gene: NA
v_gene: TRBV7-2
j_gene: TRBJ1-2
abundance: once

CDR3aa: CASSQETGGTDTQYF
CDR3nt: TGTGCCAGCAGCCAAGAAACAGGGGGCACAGATACGCAGTATTTT
d_gene: TRBD1
v_gene: TRBV14
j_gene: TRBJ2-3
abundance: NA

CDR3aa: CAISADRNFYEQYF
CDR3nt: TGTGCCATCAGTGCCGACAGGAATTTCTACGAGCAGTACTTC
d_gene: NA
v_gene: TRBV10-3
j_gene: TRBJ2-7
abundance: NA

CDR3aa: CASSDNWGTGELFF
CDR3nt: TGTGCCAGCAGCGATAATTGGGGCACCGGGGAGCTGTTTTTT
d_gene: NA
v_gene: TRBV5-4
j_gene: TRBJ2-2
abundance: NA

CDR3aa: CASSGDGFFNTGELFF
CDR3nt: TGCGCCAGCAGCGGCGACGGCTTCTTCAACACCGGGGAGCTGTTTTTT
d_gene: NA
v_gene: TRBV4-1
j_gene: TRBJ2-2
abundance: many

CDR3aa: CASSIARFGGPAKNIQYF
CDR3nt: TGTGCCAGTAGTATAGCTCGTTTTGGGGGGCCAGCCAAAAACATTCAGTACTTC
d_gene: NA
v_gene: TRBV19
j_gene: TRBJ2-4
abundance: NA

CDR3aa: CAISEDSGRPTDTQYF
CDR3nt: TGTGCCATCAGTGAGGATAGCGGGAGACCCACAGATACGCAGTATTTT
d_gene: TRBD2
v_gene: TRBV10-3
j_gene: TRBJ2-3
abundance: NA

CDR3aa: CASSVPGQATELFF
CDR3nt: TGTGCCAGCTCAGTTCCGGGACAGGCGACGGAGCTGTTTTTT
d_gene: TRBD1
v_gene: TRBV18
j_gene: TRBJ2-2
abundance: NA

CDR3aa: CASSLGVLDLAGQYF
CDR3nt: TGTGCCAGCAGCTTGGGAGTCTTGGATTTGGCTGGGCAGTACTTC
d_gene: NA
v_gene: TRBV5-6
j_gene: TRBJ2-7
abundance: once

CDR3aa: CASSLGGQSHAYF
CDR3nt: TGTGCCAGCAGCTTAGGGGGACAATCGCACGCCTACTTC
d_gene: NA
v_gene: TRBV7-9
j_gene: TRBJ2-7
abundance: NA

CDR3aa: CASSDFLRLVQGGNQPQHF
CDR3nt: TGTGCCAGCAGCGACTTTCTTCGCCTTGTCCAGGGGGGCAATCAGCCCCAGCATTTT
d_gene: TRBD1
v_gene: TRBV6-4
j_gene: TRBJ1-5
abundance: NA

CDR3aa: CASSSTSGYYNEQFF
CDR3nt: TGTGCCAGCAGCTCCACCAGCGGATACTACAATGAGCAGTTCTTC
d_gene: NA
v_gene: TRBV11-3
j_gene: TRBJ2-1
abundance: NA

CDR3aa: CASSDLAGGFGETQYF
CDR3nt: TGCGCCAGCAGTGATCTAGCGGGAGGATTCGGGGAGACCCAGTACTTC
d_gene: TRBD2
v_gene: TRBV10-1
j_gene: TRBJ2-5
abundance: few

CDR3aa: CSVVVGLRGVYEQYF
CDR3nt: TGCAGCGTTGTGGTAGGCTTGAGGGGTGTCTACGAGCAGTACTTC
d_gene: NA
v_gene: TRBV29-1
j_gene: TRBJ2-7
abundance: many

CDR3aa: CASSLDPPFEQFF
CDR3nt: TGTGCCAGCAGCCTGGACCCGCCATTTGAGCAGTTCTTC
d_gene: NA
v_gene: TRBV5-4
j_gene: TRBJ2-1
abundance: NA

CDR3aa: CASSWIGTTYGYTF
CDR3nt: TGTGCCAGCAGTTGGATTGGGACAACCTATGGCTACACCTTC
d_gene: NA
v_gene: TRBV28
j_gene: TRBJ1-2
abundance: NA

CDR3aa: CASSLAQSSGGRGETQYF
CDR3nt: TGCGCCAGCAGCTTGGCCCAGTCGAGCGGCGGGAGAGGGGAGACCCAGTACTTC
d_gene: TRBD2
v_gene: TRBV5-1
j_gene: TRBJ2-5
abundance: NA

CDR3aa: CASSITGGWETQYF
CDR3nt: TGTGCCAGTAGTATCACAGGGGGCTGGGAGACCCAGTACTTC
d_gene: TRBD1
v_gene: TRBV19
j_gene: TRBJ2-5
abundance: NA

CDR3aa: CASRTLGEGPAYEQYF
CDR3nt: TGTGCCAGCAGAACCCTAGGGGAGGGTCCTGCTTACGAGCAGTACTTC
d_gene: TRBD2
v_gene: TRBV28
j_gene: TRBJ2-7
abundance: few

CDR3aa: CASSFGSGDYNEQFF
CDR3nt: TGCGCCAGCAGCTTCGGTAGCGGAGACTACAATGAGCAGTTCTTC
d_gene: NA
v_gene: TRBV5-1
j_gene: TRBJ2-1
abundance: NA

CDR3aa: CAISEVSGGTGELFF
CDR3nt: TGTGCCATCAGTGAAGTGTCCGGGGGAACCGGGGAGCTGTTTTTT
d_gene: NA
v_gene: TRBV10-3
j_gene: TRBJ2-2
abundance: few

CDR3aa: CASSPDRVGTEAFF
CDR3nt: TGCGCCAGCAGCCCGGACAGGGTAGGCACTGAAGCTTTCTTT
d_gene: TRBD1
v_gene: TRBV5-1
j_gene: TRBJ1-1
abundance: NA

CDR3aa: CASRRSGRAYNEQFF
CDR3nt: TGTGCCAGCAGGCGTAGCGGGAGAGCGTACAATGAGCAGTTCTTC
d_gene: TRBD2
v_gene: TRBV28
j_gene: TRBJ2-1
abundance: NA

CDR3aa: CASSVEWGQVSF
CDR3nt: TGTGCCAGCAGCGTAGAGTGGGGACAGGTATCCTTC
d_gene: TRBD1
v_gene: TRBV9
j_gene: TRBJ1-2
abundance: NA

CDR3aa: CASSLSLGVAAFF
CDR3nt: TGTGCCAGCAGTCTTAGTTTAGGGGTGGCTGCTTTCTTT
d_gene: NA
v_gene: TRBV7-9
j_gene: TRBJ1-1
abundance: NA

CDR3aa: CASSLSYGHNEQFF
CDR3nt: TGTGCCAGCAGCTTATCGTACGGCCACAATGAGCAGTTCTTC
d_gene: NA
v_gene: TRBV11-3
j_gene: TRBJ2-1
abundance: NA

CDR3aa: CASSQRGTGVRQPQHF
CDR3nt: TGTGCCAGTAGCCAACGCGGGACAGGGGTAAGACAGCCCCAGCATTTT
d_gene: TRBD1
v_gene: TRBV19
j_gene: TRBJ1-5
abundance: once

CDR3aa: CASSLSGTRNQPQHF
CDR3nt: TGTGCCAGCAGCTTGTCCGGGACACGTAATCAGCCCCAGCATTTT
d_gene: NA
v_gene: TRBV5-5
j_gene: TRBJ1-5
abundance: many